This record looks at one TCR beta chain sequence and its context. As yet, its antigen is unknown. The CDR3 runs 16 residues. V lost 2 bases and J 7 bases, leaving 17 bases between the germline ends. The germline CDR1 and CDR2 sequences are SGHVS and FQNEAQ. Several immunoSEQ plates held equal portions of the genomic DNA taken from each subset. Roughly 30,000 T cell genomes, or approximately 290 ng DNA, went into unsorted PBMC replicate PCRs. Libraries were prepared by immunoSEQ multiplex PCR; TCRdb keeps only in-frame clonotypes and omits some of them. Among 490,000 or so clones listed, 70% to 85% were seen once. This sample stems from a study of shared clonotypes between healthy human individuals. Study observations and caveats: Investigators expected sequencing depth to affect clonotype sharing among donors.

Healthy adults negative for HIV, lacking recent acute infections or vaccinations, served as donors. The sequencing sample was made of PBMCs. This TCR was sampled from a middle-aged woman in good health. Some clones in this sample may be carry-over from other donors' samples. V is TRBV7-8 and J is TRBJ2-2, with D perhaps TRBD1 or TRBD2 (5 bases each). CDR3 coding DNA: TGTGCCAGCAGCTTAAGGACCACTAGTGGGGGCGGGGAGCTGTTTTTT. Translated: CASSLRTTSGGGELFF.